This is a list of T cell receptor beta chains from one sample in a study of T cells after yellow fever vaccination. TCRdb ran MiXCR on the 5' RACE reads and lists one entry per CDR3 protein. The sample shows approximately 120,000 distinct CDR3 sequences, approximately 16% of them seen only once. Sequenced here: CD8+ T cells sorted from PBMCs, sampled 5 days after the yellow fever booster vaccination. The receptors originated from a man aged 18 to 30 who received the YFV17D yellow fever vaccine. CDR3s include the opening cysteine and the closing phenylalanine or tryptophan. D genes are given only for firm matches. Where a row states a size, it is once, few, many or the class of an expanded clone; other rows omit it.

-,TRBV13,few,TRBJ1-1,TGTGCCAGCAGCCACTTGTCAAGTAACACTGAAGCTTTCTTT,CASSHLSSNTEAFF
-,TRBV7-3,few,TRBJ2-1,TGTGCCAGCAGCTCCTACTCCTTCAATGAGCAGTTCTTC,CASSSYSFNEQFF
-,TRBV21-1,-,TRBJ1-4,TGTGCCAGCAGCAAAGTTTATGGTTTCGGGTATGAAAAACTGTTTTTT,CASSKVYGFGYEKLFF
TRBD1,TRBV7-2,-,TRBJ2-7,TGTGCCAGCAGCTCTCGGGACAGGTCGTTCGAGCAGTACTTC,CASSSRDRSFEQYF
-,TRBV28,few,TRBJ2-6,TGTGCCACCAGCGGCGGGCCCTCTGGGGCCAACGTCCTGACTTTC,CATSGGPSGANVLTF
TRBD2,TRBV7-8,few,TRBJ2-3,TGTGCCAGCAGCCCTCCGGGCGCGGGGGATACGTATTTT,CASSPPGAGDTYF
-,TRBV7-9,few,TRBJ2-3,TGTGCCAGCAGCTCGCCCGGGGGTTATAGCACAGATACGCAGTATTTT,CASSSPGGYSTDTQYF
-,TRBV7-9,few,TRBJ2-2,TGTGCCAGCATCAACGGGGGGACAGCGAACACCGGGGAGCTGTTTTTT,CASINGGTANTGELFF
-,TRBV6-5,-,TRBJ2-1,TGTGCCAGCAGACCCGGGACCAACCCCTACAATGAGCAGTTCTTC,CASRPGTNPYNEQFF
TRBD1,TRBV7-9,few,TRBJ2-7,TGTGCCAGCAGCCTAGACAGGGGTGAGCAGTACTTC,CASSLDRGEQYF
-,TRBV6-2/TRBV6-3,few,TRBJ2-3,TGTGCCAGCAGCCCGAAGAGCACAGATACGCAGTATTTT,CASSPKSTDTQYF
-,TRBV7-9,few,TRBJ1-5,TGTGCCAGCAGCCCTGTGGTGGGAGACGGGGGCCATCAGCCCCAGCATTTT,CASSPVVGDGGHQPQHF
-,TRBV20-1,-,TRBJ2-7,TGCAGTGCTTCCCTCTGGGGGGAAAGGAGCTACGAGCAGTACTTC,CSASLWGERSYEQYF
TRBD2,TRBV3-1,-,TRBJ2-3,TGTGCCAGCAGCCAAGGGCTAGCGGGGGCCTCTAGCACAGATACGCAGTATTTT,CASSQGLAGASSTDTQYF
-,TRBV29-1,many,TRBJ1-1,TGCAGCGCCGGTATGAACACTGAAGCTTTCTTT,CSAGMNTEAFF